The 15 T cell receptor beta chains below were found in one sample sequenced in a study of CD8+ T cells in alopecia areata. Extraction and reverse transcription of RNA yielded cDNA as the sequencing template. Libraries were prepared by immunoSEQ multiplex PCR; TCRdb keeps only in-frame clonotypes and omits some of them. Of 150,000 to 200,000 clones in the sample, around 54% were seen once. The specimen sequenced was CD4+ T cells sorted from blood. Receptors were obtained from a human donor in good health.

This clone has more than one count but fewer than ten. This chain's CDR3 is CASSSTWTGAGQPQHF. The CDR3 DNA reads TGTGCCAGCAGCTCCACTTGGACGGGAGCAGGACAGCCCCAGCATTTT. J is TRBJ1-5 and V is TRBV7-9; D is uncertain. Looked up from germline, CDR1 is SEHNR and CDR2 is FQNEAQ (reference sequence). The CDR3 is 16 amino acids. V gave up 4 bases and J gave up 7 bases, with 20 bases separating them.

This clone was seen only a few times. In nucleotides, the CDR3 is TGTGCCAGCAGCCAAGAGAAATCTTGGGGACCGAACACCGGGGAGCTGTTTTTT. Translated: CASSQEKSWGPNTGELFF. The genes are TRBV14 and TRBJ2-2; either TRBD1 or TRBD2 may supply D (5 bases each). The V gene's germline CDR1 is SGHDN and CDR2 FVKESK. The CDR3 covers 18 residues. V shed 0 bases and J shed 0 bases, with 14 bases lying between them.

This clone came up a few times. The chain couples TRBV25-1 to TRBJ2-3; D gene unclear. Trimming removed 6 bases from V and 6 bases from J, with 10 bases in between. This CDR3 comprises 12 residues. Per the germline V gene, CDR1 is MGHDK and CDR2 is SYGVNS. The CDR3 DNA sequence: TGTGCCAGCAGCCCATCAAGGGATACGCAGTATTTT. Protein sequence: CASSPSRDTQYF.

The chain recombines TRBV4-1 with TRBJ1-2; tentative D call: TRBD1 (5 bases). The V gene's germline CDR1 is MGHRA and CDR2 YSYEKL. The CDR3 spans 15 residues. The V end lost 0 bases, the J end lost 4 bases, and 12 bases lay between the germline ends. The CDR3 DNA sequence: TGCGCCAGCAGCCAAGAGGTGACAGCCCGCTATGGCTACACCTTC. Amino acids: CASSQEVTARYGYTF.

The chain is built from TRBV4-1 and TRBJ1-2; TRBD1 aligns across 12 bases. Trimming cost V 0 bases and J 6 bases; bases outside gene matches: 5. Germline CDR1 and CDR2: MGHRA and YSYEKL. CDR3 length: 16 residues. Written as DNA, the CDR3 is TGCGCCAGCAGCCAAGAATCCCGGGACAGGGGGCATGGCTACACCTTC. This gives the protein CASSQESRDRGHGYTF.

This clone was seen only a few times. The chain employs TRBV29-1 and TRBJ2-3; a possible D gene is TRBD2 (7 bases). Per the germline V gene, CDR1 is SQVTM and CDR2 is ANQGSEA. V was pared by 3 bases and J by 0 bases, with 31 bases between. The CDR3 has 21 amino acids. The DNA of the CDR3 is TGCAGCGTTGATCCTTCTACGGCGGCCAAGGGGGGGATCACTAGCACAGATACGCAGTATTTT. It specifies CSVDPSTAAKGGITSTDTQYF.

The gene calls are TRBV4-2 and TRBJ1-1; 7 positions match TRBD1. This CDR3 is built from 15 residues. The ends lost 3 bases at V and 9 bases at J; junction bases unmatched: 13. Germline V CDR1 and CDR2: LGHNA, YNFKEQ. The DNA of the CDR3 is TGTGCCAGCAGCCATGGGCCCCCTACAGGGGTTAAAGCTTTCTTT. Encoded protein: CASSHGPPTGVKAFF.

This clone occurred a few times. This chain uses TRBV29-1 with TRBJ1-1, with D uncertain. CDR1 SQVTM and CDR2 ANQGSEA come from the germline V gene. This CDR3 has 14 residues. Between the trimmed V and J ends, which lost 4 bases and 0 bases, there was a span of 12 bases. CDR3 DNA sequence: TGCAGCGTTGTGGGCGACCCTATGAACACTGAAGCTTTCTTT. It yields the protein CSVVGDPMNTEAFF.

This clone was detected a few times. V gene TRBV29-1 combines with J gene TRBJ1-1; TRBD1 aligns across 8 bases. The CDR3 contains 13 residues. V lost 2 bases and J lost 5; bases outside the gene matches: 4. Germline CDR1 is SQVTM and CDR2 is ANQGSEA. In DNA form, the CDR3 reads TGCAGCGTTGAACAGGGGGCAAGAACTGAAGCTTTCTTT. Residues: CSVEQGARTEAFF.

The chain joins TRBV29-1 to TRBJ2-7; 12 nucleotides align to TRBD2. The trim removed 5 bases at V and 7 bases at J, leaving 9 bases unmatched. Germline CDR1 reads SQVTM; CDR2 reads ANQGSEA. The CDR3 length is 14 residues. As DNA, the CDR3 is TGCAGCGTTTCGACTAGCGGGAGCGTGGGGGAGCAGTACTTC. Translating gives CSVSTSGSVGEQYF.

This clone was seen only a few times. The chain employs TRBV29-1 and TRBJ1-2; the D is unclear. The V and J ends lost 4 bases and 0 bases respectively, with 6 bases between them. Germline V lookup: CDR1 SQVTM, CDR2 ANQGSEA. The CDR3 is 12 residues long. Here the CDR3 reads CSVAVPNYGYTF. CDR3 DNA sequence: TGCAGCGTTGCCGTACCTAACTATGGCTACACCTTC.

This clone was observed a few times. This sequence joins TRBV11-2 and TRBJ2-1; 9 bases fit TRBD2. The CDR3 runs to 17 residues. The germline V gene encodes CDR1 SGHAT and CDR2 FQNNGV. V dropped 6 bases and J dropped 7; count of bases not matched to a gene: 16. The CDR3 DNA reads as TGTGCCAGCAGAATAGCGGGAGCGAGAGGTGGGGCAAATGAGCAGTTCTTC. Its translation: CASRIAGARGGANEQFF.

The CDR3 loop reads CASSGLAVTYNEQFF. CDR3 DNA: TGTGCCAGCAGCGGTCTGGCGGTAACCTACAATGAGCAGTTCTTC. The rearrangement links TRBV9 to TRBJ2-1, with no clear D. V gave up 3 bases and J gave up 2 bases, with 12 bases separating them. The CDR3 totals 15 residues. Germline CDR1 is SGDLS and CDR2 is YYNGEE.

This chain uses TRBV19 with TRBJ1-1; 8 nucleotides match TRBD1. Germline V gene sequence: CDR1 LNHDA, CDR2 SQIVND (reference sequence). The CDR3 runs to 12 residues. With 8 bases clipped from V and 10 bases from J, the junction kept 9 bases outside the gene matches. The CDR3 DNA reads as TGTGCCAGTCATACCAGGGGGCGCGGAGCTTTCTTT. Protein sequence: CASHTRGRGAFF.

The CDR3 reads CAWSRGRTYEQYF. DNA of the CDR3: TGTGCCTGGAGTCGGGGGAGAACCTACGAGCAGTACTTC. The V gene is TRBV30, the J gene TRBJ2-7; tentative D call: TRBD2 (6 bases). Germline values: CDR1 GTSNPN, CDR2 SVGIG (reference sequence). V dropped 2 bases and J dropped 2 bases, with 10 bases sitting between them. The CDR3 is made up of 13 amino acids.